This T cell receptor (beta chain) emerged from a study of monozygotic twins with cystic fibrosis. Clones were read by immunoSEQ multiplex PCR, and TCRdb kept only the in-frame ones, dropping some. Counted here are 30,000 to 40,000 clones, around 65% occurring once; the ten biggest clones make up less than 0.9%. V lost 5 bases and J lost 1, with 23 bases in between. Germline values: CDR1 SEHNR, CDR2 FQNEAQ (reference sequence). The CDR3 spans 18 residues. The specimen sequenced was blood. The source of this sequence is a girl between 5 and 17 years old with cystic fibrosis. The rearrangement uses TRBV7-9 and TRBJ1-1, with a possible D match to TRBD1 (6 bases). CDR3 bases: TGTGCCAGCAGCGGAGTGAGTTTAAAGGACAGCCCGAACACTGAAGCTTTCTTT. Residues: CASSGVSLKDSPNTEAFF.